This TCR beta chain was identified in a study of T cell repertoires in aging, cancer and after chemotherapy (dated by TCRdb to the late 2010s). For context, the study as a whole: Six donor age groups were covered, ranging from 30 or younger up to 70 or older, and each group contained at least three individuals. A cohort of roughly 220 cancer patients (94 with hematological and some 120 with solid cancers) was assembled, and approximately 95 healthy donors were included as a reference group. Peripheral blood TCR beta repertoires from healthy donors and cancer patients were profiled to examine immunoaging and T cell reconstitution after chemotherapy. The full dataset contained several million TCR reads. Paired pre- and post-chemotherapy samples in the solid tumor group came from brain tumor (glioblastoma) patients receiving temozolomide-based therapy. Overall study results and their limits: Median generation probability increased over the chemotherapy interval in both cancer cohorts, suggesting repertoire reconstitution through rebound thymic output. According to the authors, the repertoire data do not allow conclusions to be drawn about immunological memory after chemotherapy. In healthy donors, the decline in TCR diversity with age was mainly due to loss of richness, whereas in cancer patients loss of evenness also played a role. Compared with age-matched healthy donors, untreated patients with hematological or solid cancers had significantly lower TCR diversity and higher clonality in blood.

V lost 4 bases and J lost 1 base, and the count of bases not matched to a germline gene is 0. The germline V gene specifies MRHNA as CDR1 and SNTAGT as CDR2. There are 15 amino acids in the CDR3, from cysteine to phenylalanine inclusive. Of all the DNA, just the CDR3 is kept, 45 bases in frame from base 1. TCR beta rearrangements were amplified from genomic DNA extracted from peripheral blood rather than from sorted cells or RNA. Rearranged TRB sequences spanning V, D and J segments were amplified in a multiplex touch-down PCR with a mixed TRB-A/B primer pool. Two consecutive PCR reactions with Phusion HS II polymerase added Illumina adapters and sample indices to the amplicons. Amplicons were gel-purified using the NucleoSpin Gel and PCR Clean-up kit and were subsequently checked with Qubit and an Agilent 2100 Bioanalyzer. Sequencing of libraries was carried out on an Illumina MiSeq in 600-cycle, single-indexed, paired-end runs. In the authors' own workflow: Processing of the TRB sequences was carried out with MiXCR versions 2.12 and 3.0.5. Each unique CDR3 nucleotide sequence was treated as one clone, and only productive sequences with two or more reads were kept. Shannon diversity, evenness, clonality (one minus evenness), and alpha-parameterized diversity profiles from alpha 0 to 5 were included as repertoire metrics. Generation probabilities of clones in paired pre- and post-chemotherapy samples were computed with the IGoR algorithm. Clones were called with MiXCR by TCRdb after fastp trimmed the public reads at Q25, and only in-frame beta chains were retained. Merged by CDR3 protein, the rows form single entries marked with the most common genes and DNA. It is TCRdb's table, rather than the study itself, that gives the V and J calls and clone size. This sample comprises some 3,500 distinct CDR3 sequences, 25% to 35% of them detected only once. The top ten hold 3.5% to 5% of the sample.

To note about this clonotype: What this receptor recognizes is not known. No qualities accompany the bases; no much larger clone lies one base away.

The sequence was collected from a human donor with a solid tumor. This receptor chain uses TRBV6-4 and TRBJ2-3, and TRBD2 matches 12 of the central bases. Sequencing input: blood. The DNA is TGTGCCAGCAGTGGGACTAGCGGGGGCACAGATACGCAGTATTTT. The translation is CASSGTSGGTDTQYF.